This TCR beta chain was sequenced in a study of blood T cell repertoires in COVID-19. CDR3 length: 11 residues. V gave up 7 bases and J gave up 5 bases, with 5 bases separating them. Profiling relied on immunoSEQ multiplex PCR, and the TCRdb table lists in-frame clones only, not all of them. The table records more than 60,000 clones, approximately 86% of them present only once. This sequence was found in a man older than 75 with COVID-19, enrolled during active disease. The sequenced sample was peripheral blood. The V and J genes are TRBV12-3 or TRBV12-4 and TRBJ2-2; D is uncertain. The CDR3 DNA reads TGTGCCAGCACCCTAACCGGGGAGCTGTTTTTT. This translates into CASTLTGELFF.